The 11 T cell receptor beta chains presented below share a single source sample, sequenced in a study of T cell repertoires in cytomegalovirus infection. TCRdb used MiXCR to reprocess the reads, holding one entry per CDR3 protein. This table holds some 940,000 distinct CDR3 sequences, 31% found once. No antigen has been assigned to these receptors. Here the sequenced sample was cultured CD8+ T cells from PBMCs, taken from culture after CMV antigen stimulation. These receptors were obtained from a human donor in good health (CMV status not recorded). Some clones in this sample may be carry-over from other donors' samples.

The chain carries TRBV7-9 and TRBJ2-3, with D tentatively TRBD1 (6 bases). The CDR3 contains 19 residues. Germline CDR1 is SEHNR and CDR2 is FQNEAQ (reference sequence). With 8 bases removed from V and 0 bases from J, the gap between germline ends came to 27 bases. The CDR3 here is CASLNRKGQTKTSTDTQYF. In DNA form, the CDR3 reads TGTGCCAGCTTGAACCGAAAGGGACAAACAAAAACTAGCACAGATACGCAGTATTTT. The complete variable domain, with remaining parts taken from reference TRBV7-9 and TRBJ2-3, reads DTGVSQNPRHKITKRGQNVTFRCDPISEHNRLYWYRQTLGQGPEFLTYFQNEAQLEKSRLLSDRFSAERPKGSFSTLEIQRTEQGDSAMYLCASLNRKGQTKTSTDTQYFGPGTRLTVL.

The chain combines TRBV19 with TRBJ2-7; TRBD2 is a possible D gene (5 bases). V lost 3 bases, J lost 3 bases, and 24 bases lay in between. The CDR3 is 18 amino acids. Germline V lookup: CDR1 LNHDA, CDR2 SQIVND (reference sequence). CDR3 DNA: TGTGCCAGTAGTATTCGGGGAATGATTAAGGATCAACGCTACGAGCAGTACTTC. This encodes CASSIRGMIKDQRYEQYF.

The V call is TRBV9, the J call TRBJ1-2; D may be TRBD1 (5 bases). The length of the CDR3 is 18 residues. The ends were cut back, 2 bases at V and 9 bases at J, with 29 bases in the middle. Germline values: CDR1 SGDLS, CDR2 YYNGEE. CDR3 residues: CASSVRARGGEWFFSYTF. CDR3 DNA sequence: TGTGCCAGCAGCGTTAGGGCCCGGGGGGGGGAGTGGTTCTTCAGCTACACCTTC.

The V and J genes are TRBV12-3 or TRBV12-4 and TRBJ2-7; 14 positions agree with TRBD2. This CDR3 spans 16 amino acids. With 5 bases clipped from V and 6 bases from J, the junction kept 9 bases outside the gene matches. CDR3 sequence: CASSPGLAGVWSEQYF. The CDR3 DNA sequence: TGTGCCAGCAGTCCGGGACTAGCGGGGGTTTGGTCCGAGCAGTACTTC.

This clonotype was detected only a few times. The chain joins TRBV6-1 to TRBJ1-5; a possible D gene is TRBD1 (6 bases). The CDR3 length is 15 residues. V shed 6 bases and J shed 4 bases, with 16 bases lying between them. The germline CDR1 and CDR2 sequences are MNHNS and SASEGT. CDR3 nucleotide sequence: TGTGCCAGCAGACCCGCAGGGGAGTGGAATCAGCCCCAGCATTTT. Translation gives CASRPAGEWNQPQHF.

Many counts were recorded for this clonotype. The chain employs TRBV7-2 and TRBJ2-7; 9 nucleotides line up with TRBD2. The CDR3 contains 15 residues. Germline V CDR1 and CDR2: SGHTA, FQGNSA. The trim removed 5 bases at V and 2 bases at J, leaving 7 bases unmatched. CDR3: CASSVGGGGAYEQYF. The CDR3 DNA reads as TGTGCCAGCAGCGTAGGGGGCGGGGGGGCCTACGAGCAGTACTTC.

This clonotype was recorded only once. The chain links TRBV27 to TRBJ2-7, with 8 bases matching TRBD1. The V gene's germline CDR1 is MNHEY and CDR2 SMNVEV (reference sequence). V was pared by 3 bases and J by 6 bases, with 4 bases of the junction left unmatched. The CDR3 spans 13 residues. The CDR3 here is CASSFGQGGEQYV. CDR3 DNA sequence: TGTGCCAGCAGTTTCGGACAGGGTGGCGAGCAGTACGTC.

V usage is TRBV6-5 and J usage is TRBJ2-1; 7 positions agree with TRBD1. This CDR3 comprises 14 residues. V lost 4 bases to trimming and J lost 3 bases; unmatched junction nucleotides: 3. Germline-derived CDR1 and CDR2 are MNHEY and SVGAGI. Written as DNA, the CDR3 is TGTGCCAGCAGTTTGACAGGGAACTACAATGAGCAGTTCTTC. The encoded protein is CASSLTGNYNEQFF.

This chain joins TRBV20-1 and TRBJ1-1; D gene uncertain. CDR1 and CDR2 (germline): DFQATT, SNEGSKA (reference sequence). V lost 3 bases, J lost 4 bases, and 18 bases lay in between. There are 15 residues in the CDR3. CDR3 coding DNA: TGCAGTGCTAGCCCAAATAATCGGCAGTCCACTGAAGCTTTCTTT. Translation: CSASPNNRQSTEAFF.

V is TRBV6-5 and J is TRBJ2-3, with 11 bases matching TRBD2. Germline assignment: CDR1 MNHEY and CDR2 SVGAGI. The CDR3 consists of 23 residues. The V gene end was trimmed by 4 bases and the J gene end by 6 bases; junction bases not matched to a gene: 30. As DNA, the CDR3 is TGTGCCAGCAGTTCCCGAGAGGACTGGGGGGGGCGACCCGGACTAGCGGGTTTCGATACGCAGTATTTT. Amino acids: CASSSREDWGGRPGLAGFDTQYF.

J is TRBJ1-1 and V is TRBV4-1; D remains ambiguous. V shed 0 bases and J shed 1 base, with 15 bases lying between them. CDR3 length equals 17 residues. Germline V gives CDR1 MGHRA, CDR2 YSYEKL. CDR3 nucleotide sequence: TGCGCCAGCAGCCAAGATGGTAGGGAAGGTCGGAACACTGAAGCTTTCTTT. As protein: CASSQDGREGRNTEAFF.